This T cell receptor beta chain stems from a study of identical twins. MiXCR, run by TCRdb on the 5' RACE reads, gives a single entry per CDR3 protein. The sample includes fewer than 900,000 distinct CDR3 sequences, 15% to 20% of them seen just once. Everyone who donated was a healthy Caucasian. The CDR3 runs 12 residues. V was trimmed by 2 bases and J by 8 bases, leaving 8 bases between them. Germline lookup yields CDR1 SGHRS and CDR2 YFSETQ. These same records also appear under a second study, on T cells expressing NK-cell markers. That publication notes: The TCR beta repertoires were obtained from sorted CD3+CD56+NKG2C+, CD3+CD56+NKG2C- and CD3+CD56-NKG2C+ T cells. In over 5 donors, dominant CD3+CD56+NKG2C+ clonotypes ranked among the top 10 CD8+ clonotypes.

This TCR was recovered from a woman under 30 in good health. Sequenced: PBMCs. This chain uses TRBV5-1 with TRBJ2-4; either TRBD1 or TRBD2 may fit D (5 bases each). For the CDR3, the DNA is TGCGCCAGCAGCTTTCGGGGCGACATTCAGTACTTC. Its protein is CASSFRGDIQYF.